This T cell receptor (beta chain) was captured by sequencing in a study of T cell responses to AZD1222 COVID-19 vaccine. The assay was immunoSEQ multiplex PCR, and TCRdb's table has in-frame clones only and misses some. The data contain approximately 80,000 clones, 75% to 90% of them singletons. Pooling covered second doses at about 4 or about 12 weeks. The CDR3 has 14 amino acids. V dropped 4 bases and J dropped 8; count of bases not matched to a gene: 5. Germline V gene lookup returns CDR1 MNHEY and CDR2 SVGAGI. The chain carries TRBV6-5 and TRBJ2-1; 10 bases agree with TRBD1. The sample consisted of peripheral blood, taken 28 days after the second AZD1222 dose. The receptor comes from an adult who received the AZD1222 COVID-19 vaccine. The chain's CDR3 is CASSSDRGGDEQFF. DNA for the CDR3: TGTGCCAGCAGTTCGGACAGGGGGGGGGATGAGCAGTTCTTC.